One sample yielded the 29 T cell receptor beta chains listed below, sequenced in a study of shared clonotypes between healthy human individuals. The data were produced by immunoSEQ multiplex PCR, yet TCRdb's version contains in-frame clones alone and is incomplete. The sample includes a few million clones, 93% of them seen just once. The sequenced material came from naive CD4+ T cells from PBMCs. Subset specified: CD45RA+ positively selected. The receptors originated from a man between 18 and 29 years old in good health. Some clones in this sample may be carry-over from other donors' samples.

The chain is built from TRBV6-5 and TRBJ2-7; D is tentatively TRBD1 or TRBD2 (5 bases each). CDR1 is MNHEY and CDR2 is SVGAGI in the germline V gene. The CDR3 runs to 12 residues. Between the trimmed V and J ends, which lost 5 bases and 3 bases, there was a span of 8 bases. The CDR3, as DNA: TGTGCCAGCAGTGGGGGAATCTACGAGCAGTACTTC. It yields the protein CASSGGIYEQYF.

The chain combines TRBV5-4 with TRBJ2-5, with 16 bases lining up with TRBD2. There are 16 residues in the CDR3. V dropped 4 bases and J dropped 3; count of bases not matched to a gene: 3. The germline V gene encodes CDR1 SGHNT and CDR2 YYREEE (reference sequence). The chain's CDR3 is CASSPGTSGREETQYF. CDR3 nucleotide sequence: TGTGCCAGCAGCCCCGGGACTAGCGGGAGGGAAGAGACCCAGTACTTC.

V and J are TRBV7-9 and TRBJ1-1; TRBD1 is a possible D gene (6 bases). CDR1 SEHNR and CDR2 FQNEAQ come from the germline V gene (reference sequence). This CDR3 spans 14 amino acids. The V end was cut by 7 bases, the J end by 5 bases, with 17 bases between. CDR3 coding DNA: TGTGCCAGCACCGAGACGGGGGCGGAAACTGAAGCTTTCTTT. Protein: CASTETGAETEAFF.

This chain joins TRBV5-1 and TRBJ2-3; TRBD1 matches at 7 bases. Germline values: CDR1 SGHRS, CDR2 YFSETQ. J lost 1 base, V lost 4 bases, and 9 bases had no gene match. The CDR3 is 16 amino acids. CDR3 residues: CASSMVGQAGTDTQYF. Here the CDR3 DNA reads TGCGCCAGCAGCATGGTAGGACAGGCGGGCACAGATACGCAGTATTTT.

V and J are TRBV6-1 and TRBJ1-4; the D is unclear. This CDR3 spans 15 amino acids. V was clipped by 2 bases and J by 6 bases, with 13 bases between them. CDR1 and CDR2 from the germline V gene are MNHNS and SASEGT. The DNA of the CDR3 is TGTGCCAGCAGTGAATTCGGGGAGAATGATGAAAAACTGTTTTTT. This sequence encodes CASSEFGENDEKLFF.

The chain is built from TRBV19 and TRBJ2-5, with 10 positions matching TRBD2. CDR3 length equals 16 residues. J was trimmed by 3 bases and V by 3 bases; bases with no gene match: 7. Germline V gives CDR1 LNHDA, CDR2 SQIVND (reference sequence). The CDR3 DNA reads as TGTGCCAGTAGTATTGGGCTAGCGGGAGTCGAAGAGACCCAGTACTTC. This sequence encodes CASSIGLAGVEETQYF.

The genes are TRBV5-1 and TRBJ1-2, with 8 positions matching TRBD1. The germline gives CDR1 SGHRS, CDR2 YFSETQ. This CDR3 is 15 amino acids long. After removal of 7 bases from V and 0 bases from J, the junction contained 8 bases not matched to a gene. CDR3 region: CASRVQGASNYGYTF. CDR3 nucleotides: TGCGCCAGCCGTGTCCAGGGGGCGTCTAACTATGGCTACACCTTC.

V and J are TRBV5-1 and TRBJ1-2, with a possible D match to TRBD1 (6 bases). Germline assignment: CDR1 SGHRS and CDR2 YFSETQ. CDR3 length: 13 amino acids. Trimming removed 3 bases from V and 7 bases from J, with 13 bases in between. In DNA form, the CDR3 reads TGCGCCAGCAGCTCCACAGGGTCCGCTGGCTACACCTTC. It codes for CASSSTGSAGYTF.

The J gene is TRBJ2-7, the V gene TRBV29-1, with D possibly being TRBD1 or TRBD2 (6 bases each). With 4 bases removed from V and 3 bases from J, the gap between germline ends came to 13 bases. CDR1 is SQVTM and CDR2 is ANQGSEA in the germline V gene. The CDR3 covers 13 residues. CDR3 residues: CSVAGAFVYEQYF. CDR3 coding DNA: TGCAGCGTTGCGGGGGCTTTCGTCTACGAGCAGTACTTC.

In this sample, this clone turned up once. The CDR3: CASSPRGGGNTIYF. DNA of the CDR3: TGTGCCAGCAGCCCCCGGGGAGGAGGAAACACCATATATTTT. The rearrangement uses TRBV7-8 and TRBJ1-3; no definite D call. V lost 5 bases and J lost 4, with 12 bases in between. The CDR3 has 14 residues. Looked up from germline, CDR1 is SGHVS and CDR2 is FQNEAQ.

The rearrangement joins TRBV5-1 to TRBJ2-1, with 14 positions matching TRBD2. Losses at the gene ends were 4 bases for V and 9 bases for J; bases not matched to a gene: 6. Germline V gene data show CDR1 as SGHRS and CDR2 as YFSETQ. This CDR3 contains 15 residues. CDR3 loop: CASSAGLAGGSEQFF. The CDR3 DNA follows: TGCGCCAGCAGCGCCGGACTAGCGGGAGGTAGTGAGCAGTTCTTC. The variable domain in full, completed from reference TRBV5-1 and TRBJ2-1, reads KAGVTQTPRYLIKTRGQQVTLSCSPISGHRSVSWYQQTPGQGLQFLFEYFSETQRNKGNFPGRFSGRQFSNSRSEMNVSTLELGDSALYLCASSAGLAGGSEQFFGPGTRLTVL.

The rearrangement links TRBV6-1 to TRBJ2-7; TRBD1 agrees at 7 bases. J was trimmed by 2 bases and V by 7 bases; bases with no gene match: 8. The CDR3 totals 14 residues. Germline V gives CDR1 MNHNS, CDR2 SASEGT. The CDR3: CASKPNRGTYEQYF. The CDR3 DNA follows: TGTGCCAGCAAACCAAACAGGGGAACCTACGAGCAGTACTTC.

This rearrangement joins TRBV11-2 to TRBJ2-5; no clear D. This CDR3 is 16 amino acids long. The germline V gene has CDR1 SGHAT and CDR2 FQNNGV. Trimming shortened V by 1 base and J by 2 bases, and 14 bases separated the two germline ends. CDR3 nucleotide sequence: TGTGCCAGCAGCTTAGTTAGTTGGGCAGCACAAGAGACCCAGTACTTC. This codes for CASSLVSWAAQETQYF. The full variable domain, completed using reference TRBV11-2 and TRBJ2-5, is EAGVAQSPRYKIIEKRQSVAFWCNPISGHATLYWYQQILGQGPKLLIQFQNNGVVDDSQLPKDRFSAERLKGVDSTLKIQPAKLEDSAVYLCASSLVSWAAQETQYFGPGTRLLVL.

This chain links TRBV6-1 with TRBJ1-5, with D possibly being TRBD1 (6 bases). Germline V lookup: CDR1 MNHNS, CDR2 SASEGT. With 0 bases removed from V and 0 bases from J, the gap between germline ends came to 12 bases. The CDR3 totals 17 residues. Here the CDR3 reads CASSEAPGQSSNQPQHF. The CDR3 DNA reads TGTGCCAGCAGTGAAGCTCCGGGACAAAGTAGCAATCAGCCCCAGCATTTT.

This chain links TRBV25-1 with TRBJ2-5; TRBD2 agrees at 9 bases. The CDR3 extends over 13 amino acids. Per germline, CDR1 MGHDK and CDR2 SYGVNS. V lost 2 bases and J lost 11; bases outside the gene matches: 6. The CDR3 loop is CASSEAGGPQQYF. Here the CDR3 DNA reads TGTGCCAGCAGTGAAGCGGGAGGGCCTCAGCAGTACTTC.

V is TRBV27 and J is TRBJ2-5, with D possibly being TRBD1 (7 bases). Germline-derived CDR1 and CDR2 are MNHEY and SMNVEV (reference sequence). Trimming took off 6 bases at V and 3 bases at J, with 17 bases between the two ends. The CDR3 is 15 residues long. This CDR3 reads CASRGQDRTKETQYF. CDR3 DNA sequence: TGTGCCAGCAGGGGGCAGGACAGGACTAAAGAGACCCAGTACTTC.

The chain employs TRBV9 and TRBJ2-4; the D is unclear. The CDR3 spans 14 residues. Trimming removed 2 bases from V and 3 bases from J, with 9 bases in between. Germline CDR1 reads SGDLS; CDR2 reads YYNGEE. The CDR3 loop reads CASSVREYKNIQYF. CDR3 DNA: TGTGCCAGCAGCGTCCGTGAATACAAAAACATTCAGTACTTC.

The chain has TRBV28 and TRBJ2-7; maybe TRBD1 (6 bases). Trimming removed 7 bases at V and 4 bases at J, with 20 bases between. Germline V gene sequence: CDR1 MDHEN, CDR2 SYDVKM. CDR3 length: 15 residues. CDR3 DNA: TGTGCCAGCACCTCCCGAGGCGTTAGGGGGTACGAGCAGTACTTC. Encoded protein: CASTSRGVRGYEQYF.

The chain has TRBV28 and TRBJ1-2; D is uncertain. The CDR3 is 13 amino acids. Germline CDR1 MDHEN, CDR2 SYDVKM. Trimming removed 7 bases from V and 8 bases from J, with 17 bases in between. CDR3 bases: TGTGCCAGCACCCCGGGGAGAGTCGGGGGCTACACCTTC. Its protein is CASTPGRVGGYTF.

The V call is TRBV27, the J call TRBJ2-2; 11 positions agree with TRBD2. The CDR3 length is 17 residues. V shed 2 bases, J shed 4 bases, and the junction held 6 bases outside the gene matches. Germline CDR1 and CDR2: MNHEY and SMNVEV (reference sequence). The CDR3 bases are TGTGCCAGCAGTTTAGGTTGGGGACTAGCGGTCACCGGGGAGCTGTTTTTT. Residues: CASSLGWGLAVTGELFF.

Note on this clone: Other DNA sequences in this specimen translate into the identical CDR3. V is TRBV19 and J is TRBJ2-3; 8 bases fit TRBD2. The CDR3 has 16 amino acids. Trimming removed 3 bases from V and 5 bases from J; junction bases left unmatched: 10. Germline CDR1 LNHDA, CDR2 SQIVND (reference sequence). CDR3 DNA sequence: TGTGCCAGTAGTATCGGACTAGCCGGAGCTGGAGATACGCAGTATTTT. Translating gives CASSIGLAGAGDTQYF.

The V and J genes are TRBV11-2 and TRBJ1-1; TRBD1 might be the D (6 bases). The germline V and J ends were trimmed by 5 bases and 2 bases, with 15 bases remaining between them. The CDR3 totals 15 residues. The germline V gene encodes CDR1 SGHAT and CDR2 FQNNGV. Written as DNA, the CDR3 is TGTGCCAGCAGCACCCGGGACACCCGAAACACTGAAGCTTTCTTT. It codes for CASSTRDTRNTEAFF.

This chain uses TRBV7-9 with TRBJ2-3; no reliable D call. Germline-derived CDR1 and CDR2 are SEHNR and FQNEAQ (reference sequence). This CDR3 region has 13 residues. V was trimmed by 1 base and J by 5 bases, leaving 7 bases between them. CDR3 protein: CASSLGVQDTQYF. CDR3 nucleotide sequence: TGTGCCAGCAGCTTAGGGGTTCAAGATACGCAGTATTTT.

A word on this clone: This CDR3 is also generated by other DNA sequences in the sample. The genes are TRBV29-1 and TRBJ2-6; D call uncertain. Germline V gene data show CDR1 as SQVTM and CDR2 as ANQGSEA. This CDR3 region has 13 residues. Deletions cut 4 bases from V and 1 base from J, with 5 bases between. The CDR3 loop reads CSVVGSGANVLTF. The CDR3, as DNA: TGCAGCGTTGTCGGGTCTGGGGCCAACGTCCTGACTTTC.

V usage is TRBV27 and J usage is TRBJ2-7; D uncertain. Germline V gene data show CDR1 as MNHEY and CDR2 as SMNVEV (reference sequence). V was trimmed by 7 bases and J by 1 base, leaving 8 bases between them. The CDR3 sequence is 12 residues long. The CDR3 DNA is TGTGCCAGCACAGGCAGTTCCTACGAGCAGTACTTC. Translation gives CASTGSSYEQYF.

This clone came up once. The chain has TRBV15 and TRBJ2-2, with D possibly TRBD2 on 6 matching bases. The germline V gene encodes CDR1 LNHNV and CDR2 YYDKDF (reference sequence). The CDR3 is 17 amino acids. V was pared by 0 bases and J by 5 bases, with 16 bases between. DNA for the CDR3: TGTGCCACCAGCAGAGAACCGGCATCTCGGGAGACCGGGGAGCTGTTTTTT. Translation: CATSREPASRETGELFF.

A word on this clone: The same CDR3 is also encoded by other DNA sequences in this sample. The CDR3 nucleotides read TGTGCCAGCAGCTCACTAGGAACCTACAATGAGCAGTTCTTC. Residues: CASSSLGTYNEQFF. The chain combines TRBV7-2 with TRBJ2-1; D perhaps matches TRBD2 (5 bases). CDR1 and CDR2 (germline): SGHTA, FQGNSA. The CDR3 consists of 14 residues. V lost 4 bases to trimming and J lost 2 bases, with 9 bases between them.

For this clone: In the same sample, other DNA sequences code for this CDR3. The gene calls are TRBV5-1 and TRBJ2-7; 13 positions match TRBD2. CDR1 is SGHRS and CDR2 is YFSETQ in the germline V gene. V was pared by 4 bases and J by 3 bases, with 4 bases of the junction left unmatched. CDR3 length: 15 residues. CDR3: CASSVGTSGIYEQYF. CDR3 in DNA: TGCGCCAGCAGCGTTGGGACTAGCGGGATCTACGAGCAGTACTTC.

This rearrangement joins TRBV6-1 to TRBJ2-7, with a possible D match to TRBD2 (5 bases). The CDR3 length is 14 residues. Germline V CDR1 and CDR2: MNHNS, SASEGT. Trimming left V 7 bases short and J 3 bases short, with 16 bases between. The CDR3 DNA reads as TGTGCCAGCACCCTTGGCACTAGTCTCTACGAGCAGTACTTC. Its translation is CASTLGTSLYEQYF.